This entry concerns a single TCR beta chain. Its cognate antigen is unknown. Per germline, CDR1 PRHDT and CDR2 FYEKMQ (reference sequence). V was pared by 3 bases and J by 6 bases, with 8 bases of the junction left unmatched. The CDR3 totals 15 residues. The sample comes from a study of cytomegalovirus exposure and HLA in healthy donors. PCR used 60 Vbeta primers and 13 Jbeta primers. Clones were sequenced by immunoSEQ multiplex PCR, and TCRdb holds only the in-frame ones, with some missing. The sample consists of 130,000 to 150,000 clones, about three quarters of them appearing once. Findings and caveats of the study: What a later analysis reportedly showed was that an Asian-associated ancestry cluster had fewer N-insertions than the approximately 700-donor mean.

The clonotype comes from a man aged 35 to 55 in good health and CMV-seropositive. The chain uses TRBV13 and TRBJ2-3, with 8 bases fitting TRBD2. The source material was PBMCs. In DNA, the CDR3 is TGTGCCAGCAGCTTTCGGACGGGAGGGAGCGATACGCAGTATTTT. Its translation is CASSFRTGGSDTQYF.